Reported below is one T cell receptor (beta chain). What this receptor recognizes is not known. This may be a read error, as it is one base from a much larger clone. The identical CDR3 is also encoded by other nucleotide sequences in the sample. Using the deep immunoSEQ assay, multiplex PCR amplified TCR CDR3 regions from genomic DNA. Extracted genomic DNA from each cell subset was distributed evenly across all wells of several immunoSEQ 96-well plates, and each plate was treated as a replicate. Each replicate PCR for sorted subsets received around 200 ng genomic DNA, equal to roughly 30,000 T cell genomes. The purified libraries were quantified using a Qubit 3.0 fluorometer, sized with a Bioanalyzer 2100, and then quantified again using the KAPA Library Quantification kit. Each immunoSEQ 96-well plate was sequenced on its own single-read 150-cycle Illumina NextSeq 550 flow cell. The authors processed their data as follows. Because the immunoSEQ output held only junctional sequences and lacked quality scores, the filtering could not match the filtering applied to full-length reads. To assign V/J genes and CDR3, sequences were annotated using PyIR, a Python wrapper for IgBLAST v1.9, with IMGT germline references. Any read was removed if the V/J assignment was weak (E-value above 1e-6), the CDR3 was missing, or the read contained stop codons, out-of-frame junctions, or ambiguous translated residues. V3J clonotypes were defined by identical inferred V gene, J gene, and CDR3 amino acid sequence. Percentage overlap between repertoires was computed as shared unique clonotypes divided by the size of the smaller repertoire. Richness of each repertoire was evaluated using RTK rarefaction, the Chao1 estimator, and Recon v2.1 estimates of unobserved clonotypes. For all TCRbeta clonotypes obtained by the gDNA method from several donors, generation probabilities were computed with OLGA. TCRdb carries this immuneACCESS record with in-frame sequences only. Its versions omit some clonotypes, under half of them owing to an unresolved V gene in the studies checked, with the rest unexplained. That table gives V, J and clone size, and the DNA gave D and trimming. Across this sample there are about a million clones, with about 80% seen only once. 0.89% of the sample comes from the top ten.

The data are from a study of shared clonotypes between healthy human individuals (dated by TCRdb to about 2020). Looking at the study overall: A couple of women and a few men aged 18 to 49 years were included in the cohort. For each donor, three plates each were used for CD4 naive and CD4 memory, two plates were used for CD8 naive, and one plate was used for CD8 memory. To estimate repertoire size and how much clonotypes are shared between individuals, the study performed deep sequencing of blood TCR repertoires from five healthy adults. Libraries were prepared and TCR repertoires were sequenced by different laboratories using diverse techniques, in order to increase sequencing depth and limit assay-specific biases. Leukapheresis yielded between about 0.85 and 10 billion PBMCs per donor.

Germline trimming: 3 bases from V, 1 base from J; junction bases outside gene matches: 2. Including cysteine and phenylalanine, the CDR3 has 14 amino acids. The only DNA kept is the CDR3, 42 bases in frame from the first base. Reading the germline V gene (reference sequence) gives CDR1 SEHNR and CDR2 FQNEAQ. Healthy HIV-negative adults with no recently reported acute infections or vaccinations were included as donors. All donors were Caucasian adults living in Nashville, Tennessee, USA. CD4+ T cells were enriched by magnetic negative selection; naive cells were then positively selected on CD45RA, and the negative fraction formed the memory subset. Blood was obtained by leukapheresis, after which PBMCs were separated by Ficoll-Histopaque density gradient centrifugation and cryopreserved in liquid nitrogen vapor phase. Purity and quantity of every magnetically sorted T cell population were checked by analytical flow cytometry. Genomic DNA was isolated from each sorted fraction and quantified by UV absorbance on a Nanodrop 2000c.

The paper's findings and limits, for the study overall: Compared with non-shared clonotypes, the clonotypes found in all four sorted-subset donors had higher generation probabilities. Only blood was sampled, and tissue TCR repertoires likely differ from those in blood. Across a handful of donors, approximately 5% of naive CD4, roughly 3.4% of naive CD8, about 2.3% of memory CD4, and about 0.4% of memory CD8 clonotypes were shared. Incomplete sequencing was indicated by rarefaction of sorted-subset datasets, despite the large sequencing depth. Naive subsets generally had larger estimated clonotype richness than memory subsets did. Based on pairwise subsampling, the degree of clonotype sharing among donors was expected to be affected by sequencing depth. The genetic and exposure-history diversity represented was limited by the small number of donors.

This TCR derives from a man between 18 and 29 years old in good health. Some clones in this sample may be carry-over from other donors' samples. Sequencing input: memory CD4+ T cells from PBMCs. The cell subset or site label corresponds to: CD45RA-negative fraction. The rearrangement combines TRBV7-9 with TRBJ1-1, and 7 junctional nucleotides match TRBD1. The CDR3 loop reads CASSFSGGNTEAFF. The sequenced DNA is TGTGCCAGCAGCTTTTCAGGGGGGAACACTGAAGCTTTCTTT.